The next 26 T cell receptor beta chains were all read from a single sample in a study of CD8 T cells in ankylosing spondylitis. Each CDR3 protein gets one entry after TCRdb re-called the 5' RACE reads with MiXCR. The sample has fewer than 550,000 distinct CDR3 sequences, approximately 5% seen once. Study-wide results and caveats: A motif in TCR beta, a set of roughly eight highly homologous variants, appeared characteristic of ankylosing spondylitis blood.

Their cognate antigens are unknown. Sequencing was done on a sample of blood, either unsorted or a sorted T cell fraction (not recorded which). The receptors here all came from a male donor with ankylosing spondylitis.

This clonotype was recorded at least ten times. The V gene is TRBV20-1, the J gene TRBJ2-5; perhaps TRBD2 as D (6 bases). This CDR3 has 13 amino acids. Trimming removed 6 bases from V and 2 bases from J, with 13 bases in between. Germline CDR1 reads DFQATT; CDR2 reads SNEGSKA (reference sequence). In nucleotides, the CDR3 is TGCAGTGCCCCGGGACTTATACAAGAGACCCAGTACTTC. Its protein product is CSAPGLIQETQYF.

Ten or more counts support this clonotype. The J gene is TRBJ1-1, the V gene TRBV5-1; TRBD1 matches at 7 bases. Germline CDR1 and CDR2: SGHRS and YFSETQ. This CDR3 comprises 13 residues. The V segment lost 6 bases and the J segment 6 bases; nucleotides outside the gene matches: 8. The CDR3 DNA is TGCGCCAGCACCTATACAGGGGCGTCTGAAGCTTTCTTT. It codes for CASTYTGASEAFF.

Worth noting for this clonotype: Possible read error: a much larger clone is one base away. This chain connects TRBV10-3 to TRBJ1-4; no firm D call. V was trimmed by 4 bases and J by 1 base, leaving 4 bases between them. Germline V lookup: CDR1 ENHRY, CDR2 SYGVKD. The CDR3 contains 13 residues. The CDR3 sequence is CAISAVTNEKLFF. The CDR3 region has the DNA TGTGCCATCAGTGCGGTAACTAATGAAAAACTGTTTTTT.

This clonotype came up many times. The rearrangement links TRBV29-1 to TRBJ2-5; tentative D call: TRBD1 (6 bases). The germline CDR1 and CDR2 sequences are SQVTM and ANQGSEA. V lost 4 bases, J lost 5 bases, and 14 bases lay in between. CDR3 size: 13 residues. CDR3 residues: CSVGAGVGETQYF. CDR3 bases: TGCAGCGTTGGTGCAGGGGTGGGCGAGACCCAGTACTTC.

This clonotype was counted at least ten times. This chain connects TRBV13 to TRBJ2-1; 7 bases agree with TRBD2. CDR1 is PRHDT, CDR2 FYEKMQ, per germline (reference sequence). The CDR3 has 16 amino acids. V was pared by 3 bases and J by 7 bases, with 12 bases of the junction left unmatched. The CDR3 protein is CASSFPGTSVSNEQFF. In DNA, the CDR3 is TGTGCCAGCAGCTTCCCCGGCACTAGCGTCTCGAATGAGCAGTTCTTC.

Many counts were recorded for this clonotype. The CDR3 loop reads CASSIWTGNYGYTF. As DNA, the CDR3 is TGTGCCAGCAGCATTTGGACAGGAAACTATGGCTACACCTTC. V is TRBV7-2 and J is TRBJ1-2, with 7 bases fitting TRBD1. In germline, CDR1 is SGHTA, CDR2 FQGNSA. V lost 5 bases, J lost 2 bases, and 5 bases stayed unmatched. The length of the CDR3 is 14 residues.

This clonotype was recorded many times. The chain recombines TRBV6-2 or TRBV6-3 with TRBJ2-1; 14 bases are a match to TRBD2. Trimming at V came to 6 bases and at J to 4 bases, leaving 5 bases not matched to a gene. In germline, CDR1 is MNHEY, CDR2 SVGEGT. This CDR3 is built from 16 residues. CDR3 sequence reads: CASRTGLAGAYNEQFF. The DNA of the CDR3 is TGTGCCAGCAGAACGGGACTAGCGGGGGCTTACAATGAGCAGTTCTTC.

This clonotype showed up many times. CDR3 in DNA: TGCGCCAGCAGACCATGGGGGCAGGGAACAGATACGCAGTATTTT. Translation gives CASRPWGQGTDTQYF. The J gene is TRBJ2-3, the V gene TRBV5-1, with D perhaps TRBD1 (6 bases). V dropped 5 bases and J dropped 3 bases, with 16 bases sitting between them. From germline, CDR1 is SGHRS and CDR2 YFSETQ. CDR3 length equals 15 residues.

This clonotype was counted many times. The chain links TRBV4-2 to TRBJ1-2; 7 bases agree with TRBD1. The trim removed 4 bases at V and 4 bases at J, leaving 9 bases unmatched. The germline CDR1 and CDR2 sequences are LGHNA and YNFKEQ. This CDR3 has 15 residues. The CDR3 spells CASSPGQEVPYGYTF. DNA of the CDR3: TGTGCCAGCAGCCCTGGACAGGAGGTCCCCTATGGCTACACCTTC.

In its sample, this clonotype was seen many times. This rearrangement joins TRBV4-3 to TRBJ2-2; 8 positions match TRBD2. The V gene's germline CDR1 is LGHNA and CDR2 YSLEER. The V gene end was trimmed by 3 bases and the J gene end by 6 bases; junction bases not matched to a gene: 15. CDR3 length equals 18 residues. In DNA form, the CDR3 reads TGCGCCAGCAGCCACAGACCCAGGTCGGGGGGGGCTGCCGGGGAGCTGTTTTTT. Its translation: CASSHRPRSGGAAGELFF.

The table lists this clonotype with many counts. The chain employs TRBV7-9 and TRBJ2-7; D remains ambiguous. Germline CDR1 and CDR2: SEHNR and FQNEAQ (reference sequence). The CDR3 spans 13 residues. The V end was cut by 0 bases, the J end by 6 bases, with 9 bases between. CDR3 residues: CASSLALASEQYF. In DNA, the CDR3 is TGTGCCAGCAGCTTAGCGTTGGCTAGCGAGCAGTACTTC.

This clonotype was seen ten or more times. Here the CDR3 reads CASSQGNEGISYEQYF. The CDR3 DNA follows: TGTGCCAGCAGCCAAGGTAACGAGGGGATCTCCTACGAGCAGTACTTC. This sequence joins TRBV4-2 and TRBJ2-7; D may match TRBD1 or TRBD2 (5 bases each). This CDR3 region has 16 residues. Trimming shortened V by 1 base and J by 0 bases, and 13 bases separated the two germline ends. Germline assignment: CDR1 LGHNA and CDR2 YNFKEQ.

Ten or more counts support this clonotype. The V call is TRBV5-1, the J call TRBJ2-7; tentatively, D is TRBD1 (5 bases). V lost 3 bases, J lost 3 bases, and 10 bases lay in between. The CDR3 is 13 amino acids. In germline, CDR1 is SGHRS, CDR2 YFSETQ. The CDR3 DNA reads TGCGCCAGCAGCTCTACAGGACGCTACGAGCAGTACTTC. Translating gives CASSSTGRYEQYF. The variable domain in full, with the rest retrieved from reference TRBV5-1 and TRBJ2-7, is KAGVTQTPRYLIKTRGQQVTLSCSPISGHRSVSWYQQTPGQGLQFLFEYFSETQRNKGNFPGRFSGRQFSNSRSEMNVSTLELGDSALYLCASSSTGRYEQYFGPGTRLTVT.

This clonotype was observed at least ten times. V and J are TRBV18 and TRBJ1-1, with no clear D. Germline-derived CDR1 and CDR2 are KGHSH and LQKENI. Trimming took 3 bases from V and 5 from J, leaving 10 bases between them. The CDR3 runs to 13 residues. The CDR3 region is CASSPPQRTEAFF. The CDR3 region has the DNA TGTGCCAGCTCACCCCCACAGAGGACTGAAGCTTTCTTT.

The table lists this clonotype with a count of one. The gene calls are TRBV5-1 and TRBJ1-1; 9 nucleotides agree with TRBD1. Germline V gene lookup returns CDR1 SGHRS and CDR2 YFSETQ. Trimming took 4 bases from V and 7 from J; bases not matched to a gene: 5. This CDR3 region has 13 residues. CDR3 sequence (DNA): TGCGCCAGCAGCCTGGACAGGGGATGTGAAGCTTTCTTT. It translates to CASSLDRGCEAFF.

This CDR3 reads CASTPRGGGVSYNEQFF. CDR3 coding DNA: TGTGCCAGCACCCCACGCGGGGGGGGTGTATCCTACAATGAGCAGTTCTTC. The J gene is TRBJ2-1, the V gene TRBV7-9; 9 bases are a match to TRBD2. V trimming: 7 bases; J trimming: 1 base; junction bases outside the gene matches: 11. The germline V gene encodes CDR1 SEHNR and CDR2 FQNEAQ (reference sequence). The CDR3 loop spans 17 amino acids.

This clonotype was recorded many times. The chain is built from TRBV3-1 and TRBJ1-2, with 7 nucleotides matching TRBD1. The CDR3 consists of 16 residues. Per germline, CDR1 LGHDT and CDR2 YNNKEL (reference sequence). Trimming removed 1 base from V and 5 bases from J; junction bases left unmatched: 10. The CDR3 region is CASSQVWRQGGYGYTF. The CDR3 DNA reads TGTGCCAGCAGCCAAGTCTGGAGACAGGGAGGATATGGCTACACCTTC. Filled out from reference TRBV3-1 and TRBJ1-2, the complete variable domain reads DTAVSQTPKYLVTQMGNDKSIKCEQNLGHDTMYWYKQDSKKFLKIMFSYNNKELIINETVPNRFSPKSPDKAHLNLHINSLELGDSAVYFCASSQVWRQGGYGYTFGSGTRLTVV.

This clonotype was counted at least ten times. The genes are TRBV7-8 and TRBJ1-1; D call uncertain. The germline V and J ends were trimmed by 4 bases and 0 bases, with 9 bases remaining between them. Germline V gene lookup returns CDR1 SGHVS and CDR2 FQNEAQ. The CDR3 is made up of 14 amino acids. The chain's CDR3 is CASSSRTLNTEAFF. The CDR3 DNA is TGTGCCAGCAGCTCAAGGACCTTGAACACTGAAGCTTTCTTT. The variable domain in full, completed from reference TRBV7-8 and TRBJ1-1, reads GAGVSQSPRYKVAKRGQDVALRCDPISGHVSLFWYQQALGQGPEFLTYFQNEAQLDKSGLPSDRFFAERPEGSVSTLKIQRTQQEDSAVYLCASSSRTLNTEAFFGQGTRLTVV.

In this sample, this clonotype turned up a few times. The gene calls are TRBV12-3 or TRBV12-4 and TRBJ2-7, with 8 nucleotides matching TRBD1. After removal of 8 bases from V and 3 bases from J, the junction contained 6 bases not matched to a gene. There are 13 residues in the CDR3. The CDR3 bases are TGTGCCAGCCAGGGGGACAGGAGCTACGAGCAGTACTTC. It encodes CASQGDRSYEQYF.

This clonotype was found many times. CDR3 sequence: CASSFADSNEKLFF. The CDR3 region has the DNA TGTGCCAGCAGCTTTGCGGACAGCAATGAAAAACTGTTTTTT. This chain connects TRBV7-9 to TRBJ1-4; a possible D gene is TRBD1 (6 bases). The V end was cut by 3 bases, the J end by 5 bases, with 10 bases between. CDR1 and CDR2 (germline): SEHNR, FQNEAQ (reference sequence). This CDR3 region has 14 residues.

The J gene is TRBJ1-2, the V gene TRBV20-1, with TRBD1 as a possible D gene (5 bases). The CDR3 has 14 residues. Germline CDR1 DFQATT, CDR2 SNEGSKA (reference sequence). The V and J ends lost 6 bases and 2 bases respectively, with 16 bases between them. The DNA of the CDR3 is TGCAGTGCCCGCGGGGCAGGAGGGAACTATGGCTACACCTTC. Amino acids: CSARGAGGNYGYTF.

This clonotype was counted at least ten times. This chain uses TRBV18 with TRBJ2-2, with D possibly TRBD2 on 6 matching bases. Trimming left V 6 bases short and J 5 bases short, with 10 bases between. The CDR3 loop spans 13 amino acids. CDR1 and CDR2 (germline): KGHSH, LQKENI. The CDR3 is CASSGTSTGELFF. Written as DNA, the CDR3 is TGTGCCAGCTCCGGGACTTCTACCGGGGAGCTGTTTTTT.

V usage is TRBV28 and J usage is TRBJ2-7; TRBD1 matches 9 bases. CDR1 MDHEN and CDR2 SYDVKM come from the germline V gene. The CDR3 runs to 14 residues. Trimming at V came to 5 bases and at J to 5 bases, leaving 7 bases not matched to a gene. CDR3 sequence (DNA): TGTGCCAGCAGTCTGACCGGACAGGGGAACGAGCAGTACTTC. Residues: CASSLTGQGNEQYF. The full variable domain, completed using reference TRBV28 and TRBJ2-7, is DVKVTQSSRYLVKRTGEKVFLECVQDMDHENMFWYRQDPGLGLRLIYFSYDVKMKEKGDIPEGYSVSREKKERFSLILESASTNQTSMYLCASSLTGQGNEQYFGPGTRLTVT.

Ten or more counts support this clonotype. V and J are TRBV12-3 or TRBV12-4 and TRBJ2-1, with 7 positions matching TRBD1. J gave up 4 bases and V 3 bases, and 12 bases lay outside the gene matches. The CDR3 runs 17 residues. CDR3 bases: TGTGCCAGCAGTTTTCCTCAAGACAGGGCATCATACAATGAGCAGTTCTTC. As protein: CASSFPQDRASYNEQFF.

The table lists this clonotype with many counts. The chain recombines TRBV20-1 with TRBJ1-1; no clear D. Germline CDR1 DFQATT, CDR2 SNEGSKA (reference sequence). CDR3 size: 13 residues. Trimming cost V 3 bases and J 10 bases, with 18 bases left between them. The CDR3 loop is CSARPNPPDGAFF. DNA for the CDR3: TGCAGTGCTAGGCCCAATCCCCCTGACGGAGCTTTCTTT.

Ten or more counts support this clonotype. The V call is TRBV5-1, the J call TRBJ2-7; TRBD1 or TRBD2 may be the D gene (5 bases each). Looked up from germline, CDR1 is SGHRS and CDR2 is YFSETQ. The germline V and J ends were trimmed by 0 bases and 2 bases, with 15 bases remaining between them. This CDR3 region has 16 residues. This chain's CDR3 is CASSLEVGRRAYEQYF. The CDR3 nucleotides are TGCGCCAGCAGCTTGGAAGTGGGGCGGCGGGCCTACGAGCAGTACTTC.